These 32 T cell receptor beta chains were sequenced from one sample in a study of T-cell memory formation after mild COVID-19. TCRdb itself ran the 5' RACE reads through MiXCR, one entry per CDR3 protein. There are roughly 450,000 distinct CDR3 sequences in the sample; about a sixth occur only once, and 20% to 25% lies in the top ten. Sequenced: PBMCs or a T cell subset sorted from them (not recorded which). Every receptor here comes from a man aged 18 to 30 who had mild COVID-19 (a few samples of this study predate the infection). Cell type and time point are not known.

The rearrangement joins TRBV7-9 to TRBJ2-4; 11 bases fit TRBD2. The CDR3 runs 16 residues. Germline V CDR1 and CDR2: SEHNR, FQNEAQ (reference sequence). V trimming: 4 bases; J trimming: 2 bases; junction bases outside the gene matches: 4. DNA for the CDR3: TGTGCCAGCAGCTCCCTAGCGGGGGGATCCAAAAACATTCAGTACTTC. As protein: CASSSLAGGSKNIQYF.

This clonotype was seen more than once but under ten times. This chain joins TRBV29-1 and TRBJ2-3; D is tentatively TRBD1 or TRBD2 (6 bases each). The CDR3 loop spans 11 amino acids. Deletions cut 7 bases from V and 4 bases from J, with 9 bases between. In germline, CDR1 is SQVTM, CDR2 ANQGSEA. In DNA form, the CDR3 reads TGCAGCGCTGGGGGGCCAGATACGCAGTATTTT. Translation gives CSAGGPDTQYF.

J is TRBJ2-5 and V is TRBV18; the match to TRBD1 covers 8 bases. With 5 bases clipped from V and 5 bases from J, the junction kept 7 bases outside the gene matches. Germline CDR1 reads KGHSH; CDR2 reads LQKENI. This CDR3 is built from 14 residues. The CDR3 here is CASSRTGSEETQYF. CDR3 in DNA: TGTGCCAGCTCAAGGACAGGGTCGGAGGAGACCCAGTACTTC. The variable domain in full, completed from reference TRBV18 and TRBJ2-5, reads NAGVMQNPRHLVRRRGQEARLRCSPMKGHSHVYWYRQLPEEGLKFMVYLQKENIIDESGMPKERFSAEFPKEGPSILRIQQVVRGDSAAYFCASSRTGSEETQYFGPGTRLLVL.

The chain combines TRBV4-2 with TRBJ1-1; maybe TRBD1 (5 bases). Germline-derived CDR1 and CDR2 are LGHNA and YNFKEQ. The CDR3 covers 14 residues. Between the trimmed V and J ends, which lost 0 bases and 4 bases, there was a span of 9 bases. As DNA, the CDR3 is TGTGCCAGCAGCCAAGAGGGGGTGCGCACTGAAGCTTTCTTT. Translating it yields CASSQEGVRTEAFF.

The sample holds a few counts of this clonotype. The chain has TRBV5-4 and TRBJ1-1, with 7 bases aligning to TRBD1. The CDR3 length is 17 residues. Unmatched junction bases numbered 14, after V lost 5 bases and J lost 1 base. Per the germline V gene, CDR1 is SGHNT and CDR2 is YYREEE (reference sequence). The CDR3 reads CASSYDGGQRWNTEAFF. The CDR3 DNA is TGTGCCAGCAGTTACGATGGGGGACAGAGGTGGAACACTGAAGCTTTCTTT.

The chain uses TRBV7-7 and TRBJ2-3, with TRBD1 matching over 8 bases. V shed 5 bases, J shed 4 bases, and the junction held 8 bases outside the gene matches. CDR3 size: 15 residues. From germline, CDR1 is SSHAT and CDR2 FNYEAQ (reference sequence). In nucleotides, the CDR3 is TGTGCCAGCAGCCGGGGACAGGCGAGGTCAGATACGCAGTATTTT. This encodes CASSRGQARSDTQYF.

The chain links TRBV7-9 to TRBJ1-1; D uncertain. The CDR3 consists of 16 residues. V gave up 3 bases and J gave up 0 bases, with 14 bases separating them. Germline V gene data show CDR1 as SEHNR and CDR2 as FQNEAQ (reference sequence). CDR3 region: CASSFLGAIVNTEAFF. CDR3 DNA: TGTGCCAGCAGCTTTCTTGGCGCTATCGTGAACACTGAAGCTTTCTTT.

This chain joins TRBV20-1 and TRBJ2-7; D tentatively reads TRBD1 or TRBD2 (5 bases each). V lost 0 bases, J lost 2 bases, and 17 bases lay in between. The CDR3 spans 16 residues. Germline values: CDR1 DFQATT, CDR2 SNEGSKA (reference sequence). The CDR3 bases are TGCAGTGCTAGAGATCTGGCCTCGGGGCCGACCTACGAGCAGTACTTC. Its protein product is CSARDLASGPTYEQYF.

This chain joins TRBV7-2 and TRBJ2-1; possible D gene TRBD1, 6 bases. V was clipped by 6 bases and J by 9 bases, with 12 bases between them. This CDR3 contains 12 residues. Germline V lookup: CDR1 SGHTA, CDR2 FQGNSA. The chain's CDR3 is CASSGGQREQFF. The CDR3 DNA reads as TGTGCCAGCAGTGGGGGCCAACGTGAGCAGTTCTTC.

This clonotype has only a few counts. V is TRBV5-1 and J is TRBJ1-4; 8 bases match TRBD1. The V gene end was trimmed by 4 bases and the J gene end by 7 bases; junction bases not matched to a gene: 6. CDR1 is SGHRS and CDR2 is YFSETQ in the germline V gene. This CDR3 comprises 14 residues. The CDR3 DNA is TGCGCCAGCAGCGACGGGACAGGAGGTGAAAAACTGTTTTTT. Its translation: CASSDGTGGEKLFF. The full variable domain, rest sourced from reference TRBV5-1 and TRBJ1-4, is KAGVTQTPRYLIKTRGQQVTLSCSPISGHRSVSWYQQTPGQGLQFLFEYFSETQRNKGNFPGRFSGRQFSNSRSEMNVSTLELGDSALYLCASSDGTGGEKLFFGSGTQLSVL.

Only a few counts were recorded for this clonotype. The chain combines TRBV2 with TRBJ2-4, with D perhaps matching TRBD2 (6 bases). The V end was cut by 5 bases, the J end by 3 bases, with 14 bases between. Germline CDR1 reads SNHLY; CDR2 reads FYNNEI. CDR3 length: 15 residues. CDR3 nucleotide sequence: TGTGCCAGCAGTTTCGAGGACTATGGCAAAAACATTCAGTACTTC. Translation gives CASSFEDYGKNIQYF.

This chain links TRBV12-3 or TRBV12-4 with TRBJ1-5, with unresolved D. The CDR3 is made up of 13 amino acids. V lost 3 bases to trimming and J lost 11 bases, with 14 bases between them. The CDR3 sequence: CASSLERYRAQHF. CDR3 nucleotide sequence: TGTGCCAGCAGTTTGGAAAGGTACAGAGCCCAGCATTTT.

This clonotype was detected only a few times. The V gene is TRBV19, the J gene TRBJ2-1; no clear D gene. The CDR3 length is 13 residues. The V and J ends lost 8 bases and 10 bases respectively, with 18 bases between them. Looked up from germline, CDR1 is LNHDA and CDR2 is SQIVND (reference sequence). This CDR3 is CASAPGRIGEQFF. The CDR3 DNA reads TGTGCCAGTGCCCCCGGCCGGATCGGGGAGCAGTTCTTC.

This clonotype was observed a few times. CDR3 amino acids: CASSPLGQGTIQETQYF. The CDR3 DNA sequence: TGCGCCAGCAGCCCCTTAGGACAGGGGACAATTCAAGAGACCCAGTACTTC. The V gene is TRBV5-1, the J gene TRBJ2-5; 9 bases map to TRBD1. The CDR3 spans 17 residues. Losses at the gene ends were 4 bases for V and 2 bases for J; bases not matched to a gene: 12. Germline CDR1 reads SGHRS; CDR2 reads YFSETQ. Full variable domain (remainder filled in from reference TRBV5-1 and TRBJ2-5): KAGVTQTPRYLIKTRGQQVTLSCSPISGHRSVSWYQQTPGQGLQFLFEYFSETQRNKGNFPGRFSGRQFSNSRSEMNVSTLELGDSALYLCASSPLGQGTIQETQYFGPGTRLLVL.

This clonotype was counted a few times. The chain is built from TRBV7-8 and TRBJ2-3; D may be TRBD2 (5 bases). V was shortened by 8 bases and J by 4 bases, with 13 bases between the two germline ends. This CDR3 region has 13 residues. Looked up from germline, CDR1 is SGHVS and CDR2 is FQNEAQ. The chain's CDR3 is CASGTRVADTQYF. In DNA, the CDR3 is TGTGCCAGCGGCACGAGGGTGGCAGATACGCAGTATTTT.

V usage is TRBV6-5 and J usage is TRBJ2-1; TRBD1 aligns across 8 bases. Germline loops: CDR1 MNHEY, CDR2 SVGAGI. V gave up 0 bases and J gave up 9 bases; unmatched junction bases: 13. CDR3 length: 17 residues. CDR3 sequence reads: CASSYSVGRGLAREQFF. CDR3 bases: TGTGCCAGCAGTTACTCTGTGGGCAGGGGGCTCGCGCGTGAGCAGTTCTTC.

This clonotype was picked up a small number of times. This rearrangement joins TRBV25-1 to TRBJ2-5; D not certain. V was pared by 3 bases and J by 0 bases, with 5 bases between. Per the germline V gene, CDR1 is MGHDK and CDR2 is SYGVNS. The CDR3 loop spans 13 amino acids. DNA for the CDR3: TGTGCCAGCAGTGACGGGTACCAAGAGACCCAGTACTTC. Residues: CASSDGYQETQYF.

The sample holds a few counts of this clonotype. The chain is built from TRBV25-1 and TRBJ1-4, with 8 bases aligning to TRBD1. CDR1 and CDR2 (germline): MGHDK, SYGVNS. There are 18 residues in the CDR3. With 3 bases clipped from V and 1 base from J, the junction kept 10 bases outside the gene matches. CDR3 sequence reads: CASSDPQGGYGTNEKLFF. CDR3 in DNA: TGTGCCAGCAGTGACCCACAGGGGGGATACGGAACTAATGAAAAACTGTTTTTT.

This clonotype was seen a handful of times. V is TRBV4-1 and J is TRBJ1-2, with TRBD1 matching over 9 bases. With 0 bases clipped from V and 4 bases from J, the junction kept 3 bases outside the gene matches. CDR3 size: 15 residues. Looked up from germline, CDR1 is MGHRA and CDR2 is YSYEKL. In DNA form, the CDR3 reads TGCGCCAGCAGCCAAGATGGGACAGGGACCTATGGCTACACCTTC. Translating gives CASSQDGTGTYGYTF.

The sample holds a few counts of this clonotype. The V and J genes are TRBV7-2 and TRBJ1-1; TRBD1 might be the D (5 bases). The CDR3 contains 17 residues. V was cut by 1 base and J by 3 bases, with 18 bases left in between. Germline values: CDR1 SGHTA, CDR2 FQGNSA. CDR3 nucleotides: TGTGCCAGCAGCTTAGACTCGGGGCACCGGAGGTACACTGAAGCTTTCTTT. It specifies CASSLDSGHRRYTEAFF.

This clonotype has just a few counts. This chain links TRBV6-6 with TRBJ2-7; 8 nucleotides agree with TRBD2. Trimming cost V 10 bases and J 2 bases; bases outside gene matches: 7. Germline lookup yields CDR1 MNHNY and CDR2 SVGAGI (reference sequence). There are 13 residues in the CDR3. CDR3 DNA sequence: TGTGCCATCTCCGGGGGGGTCCCCTACGAGCAGTACGTC. As protein: CAISGGVPYEQYV.

This clonotype was seen only a few times. The chain has TRBV24-1 and TRBJ2-1; no firm D call. This CDR3 region has 15 residues. Germline V CDR1 and CDR2: KGHDR, SFDVKD. The V gene lost 4 bases and the J gene lost 5 bases, with 14 bases spanning the gap. The CDR3 nucleotides read TGTGCCACCAGTGACCACGGGTACAGAGACAATGAGCAGTTCTTC. Its translation: CATSDHGYRDNEQFF.

This clonotype showed up just a few times. The chain recombines TRBV5-6 with TRBJ2-2; 7 positions agree with TRBD2. V lost 2 bases and J lost 6; bases outside the gene matches: 10. The length of the CDR3 is 16 residues. The germline V gene encodes CDR1 SGHDT and CDR2 YYEEEE. CDR3 amino acids: CASSLGLEYSPGELFF. CDR3 DNA sequence: TGTGCCAGCAGCTTAGGACTAGAATATAGTCCCGGGGAGCTGTTTTTT. Full variable domain (rest looked up from reference TRBV5-6 and TRBJ2-2): DAGVTQSPTHLIKTRGQQVTLRCSPKSGHDTVSWYQQALGQGPQFIFQYYEEEERQRGNFPDRFSGHQFPNYSSELNVNALLLGDSALYLCASSLGLEYSPGELFFGEGSRLTVL.

This rearrangement joins TRBV29-1 to TRBJ2-1; 13 bases are shared with TRBD2. CDR1 and CDR2 from the germline V gene are SQVTM and ANQGSEA. The CDR3 has 17 residues. The junction had 7 bases not matched to a gene; V was cut back by 5 bases and J by 0 bases. The CDR3 region has the DNA TGCAGCGTTACCGGGACTAGCGGGACCAGCTCCTACAATGAGCAGTTCTTC. Protein sequence: CSVTGTSGTSSYNEQFF.

This clonotype has a handful of counts. The rearrangement links TRBV19 to TRBJ2-7; 7 bases match TRBD1. From germline, CDR1 is LNHDA and CDR2 SQIVND (reference sequence). The CDR3 has 12 amino acids. V trimming: 3 bases; J trimming: 5 bases; junction bases outside the gene matches: 1. The chain's CDR3 is CASSITGDEQYV. The DNA of the CDR3 is TGTGCCAGTAGTATCACAGGGGACGAGCAGTACGTC.

A few counts support this clonotype. The V and J genes are TRBV20-1 and TRBJ2-5, with TRBD1 identical over 7 bases. The CDR3 is 17 amino acids. The V and J ends lost 6 bases and 2 bases, in that order; junction bases with no gene match: 18. In germline, CDR1 is DFQATT, CDR2 SNEGSKA (reference sequence). The CDR3 loop is CSAHDRAHWSLQETQYF. The DNA of the CDR3 is TGCAGTGCGCACGACAGGGCGCATTGGTCACTACAAGAGACCCAGTACTTC.

This clonotype was detected many times. This chain connects TRBV12-3 or TRBV12-4 to TRBJ2-3; 7 nucleotides align to TRBD1. J lost 6 bases, V lost 7 bases, and 4 bases had no gene match. The CDR3 has 12 amino acids. The chain's CDR3 is CASNPQGDTQYF. The CDR3 DNA follows: TGTGCCAGCAATCCACAGGGGGATACGCAGTATTTT.

The chain couples TRBV24-1 to TRBJ2-1; the D gene could be TRBD1 or TRBD2 (6 bases each). Germline-derived CDR1 and CDR2 are KGHDR and SFDVKD. The CDR3 loop spans 12 amino acids. With 5 bases removed from V and 12 bases from J, the gap between germline ends came to 13 bases. The CDR3 bases are TGTGCCACCAGTGGGGGGGCGGGTCTGCAGTTCTTC. It specifies CATSGGAGLQFF.

The chain has TRBV5-1 and TRBJ2-6; 7 nucleotides line up with TRBD1. The CDR3 is 18 residues long. Per the germline V gene, CDR1 is SGHRS and CDR2 is YFSETQ. J gave up 4 bases and V 2 bases, and 12 bases lay outside the gene matches. The CDR3 reads CASSFQGGIALGANVLTF. DNA for the CDR3: TGCGCCAGCAGCTTTCAAGGGGGCATAGCGCTCGGGGCCAACGTCCTGACTTTC.

Ten or more counts support this clonotype. J is TRBJ2-1 and V is TRBV7-9, with D possibly being TRBD2 (5 bases). Germline CDR1 reads SEHNR; CDR2 reads FQNEAQ (reference sequence). The ends were cut back, 4 bases at V and 3 bases at J, with 16 bases in the middle. This CDR3 is 16 amino acids long. CDR3 sequence reads: CASSSTDGIHYNEQFF. The CDR3 bases are TGTGCCAGCAGCTCCACGGACGGGATACACTACAATGAGCAGTTCTTC.

This chain links TRBV6-2 or TRBV6-3 with TRBJ2-5; the D gene could be TRBD1 or TRBD2 (5 bases each). V was shortened by 2 bases and J by 5 bases, with 15 bases between the two germline ends. This CDR3 region has 15 residues. The germline CDR1 and CDR2 sequences are MNHEY and SVGEGT. The CDR3 region is CASSYGGLPGETQYF. Written as DNA, the CDR3 is TGTGCCAGCAGTTACGGCGGGCTTCCAGGGGAGACCCAGTACTTC.

The chain combines TRBV2 with TRBJ2-2; D assignment may be TRBD1 or TRBD2 (5 bases each). V was pared by 10 bases and J by 5 bases, with 11 bases between. Germline CDR1 and CDR2: SNHLY and FYNNEI. There are 12 residues in the CDR3. The CDR3 DNA reads as TGTGCCACAGACAGAGGGACCGGGGAGCTGTTTTTT. It is translated as CATDRGTGELFF. Variable domain in full (rest from reference TRBV2 and TRBJ2-2): EPEVTQTPSHQVTQMGQEVILRCVPISNHLYFYWYRQILGQKVEFLVSFYNNEISEKSEIFDDQFSVERPDGSNFTLKIRSTKLEDSAMYFCATDRGTGELFFGEGSRLTVL.